Listed here is a single T cell receptor (beta chain). Antigen specificity is unknown. The data derive from a study of T cell responses to AZD1222 COVID-19 vaccine. Overall study findings and caveats: White British donors predominated, females outnumbered males, and clonal diversity was possibly underestimated. Repertoires were obtained only post-peak T cell response. Seropositivity was recorded at baseline in only 6 or 7 AZD1222 recipients.

The data were produced by immunoSEQ multiplex PCR, yet TCRdb's version contains in-frame clones alone and is incomplete. Among around 72,000 clones listed, around nine tenths were seen once. Deletions cut 6 bases from V and 4 bases from J, with 10 bases between. The CDR3 totals 13 residues. CDR1 is MNHEY and CDR2 is SMNVEV in the germline V gene (reference sequence). The V gene is TRBV27, the J gene TRBJ1-5, with D hard to call. The receptor was derived from an adult in good health. This material consisted of peripheral blood, taken on day 0 of AZD1222 vaccination. CDR3 DNA sequence: TGTGCCAGCAGGTGGACTGTTAATCAGCCCCAGCATTTT. Translated: CASRWTVNQPQHF.